These 20 T cell receptor beta chains were sequenced from one sample in a study of radiation and T cells in renal cell carcinoma. Clones were read by immunoSEQ multiplex PCR, and TCRdb kept only the in-frame ones, dropping some. This table has 100,000 to 150,000 clones, around 81% appearing once. Regarding time point: blood 2 weeks post-SBRT. Noted treatment: 15 Gy SBRT to primary tumor, nephrectomy 4 weeks later. The specimen was blood, collected from a patient whose treatment included radiotherapy and nephrectomy. These receptor sequences come from a man in his fifties with renal cell carcinoma.

The genes are TRBV27 and TRBJ2-7, with D perhaps assigned TRBD1 or TRBD2 (5 bases each). CDR1 MNHEY and CDR2 SMNVEV come from the germline V gene (reference sequence). There are 14 residues in the CDR3. Trimming left V 1 base short and J 6 bases short, with 13 bases between. The CDR3 protein is CASSLFRGRGEQYF. CDR3 DNA sequence: TGTGCCAGCAGTTTATTCCGGGGAAGGGGCGAGCAGTACTTC.

There are a few counts of this clone. The genes are TRBV2 and TRBJ1-6; possibly TRBD1 for D (5 bases). CDR3 length: 13 amino acids. The germline V gene encodes CDR1 SNHLY and CDR2 FYNNEI. V shed 8 bases and J shed 11 bases, with 16 bases lying between them. CDR3 DNA: TGTGCCAGCTGTTTTGAGGGGACGGCACCCCTCCACTTT. Protein: CASCFEGTAPLHF.

This sequence joins TRBV5-4 and TRBJ2-7, with 11 bases lining up with TRBD2. The CDR3 covers 15 residues. The germline gives CDR1 SGHNT, CDR2 YYREEE (reference sequence). After removal of 2 bases from V and 4 bases from J, the junction contained 5 bases not matched to a gene. The CDR3 DNA follows: TGTGCCAGCAGCTTTAATAGCGGGGGGGAATACGAGCAGTACTTC. This sequence encodes CASSFNSGGEYEQYF.

The chain joins TRBV11-2 to TRBJ1-2; 7 positions match TRBD1. The J segment lost 0 bases and the V segment lost 5 bases, leaving 18 bases of the junction unmatched. The CDR3 has 19 residues. Germline CDR1 reads SGHAT; CDR2 reads FQNNGV. The CDR3 protein is CASSLRDRASPPANYGYTF. CDR3 sequence (DNA): TGTGCCAGCAGCCTTCGTGACAGGGCGTCCCCTCCAGCTAACTATGGCTACACCTTC.

This clone was observed once. This rearrangement joins TRBV15 to TRBJ1-2, with 8 bases aligning to TRBD1. Germline CDR1 LNHNV, CDR2 YYDKDF (reference sequence). The CDR3 loop spans 15 amino acids. The trim removed 2 bases at V and 3 bases at J, leaving 5 bases unmatched. As DNA, the CDR3 is TGTGCCACCAGCAGATTACAGGGGGTTGACTATGGCTACACCTTC. Translating it yields CATSRLQGVDYGYTF.

This chain joins TRBV11-1 and TRBJ2-7, with D unclear. The germline CDR1 and CDR2 sequences are SGHAT and FQDESV (reference sequence). Trimming stripped 2 bases from V and 2 bases from J, with 10 bases between. CDR3 length: 14 amino acids. CDR3 residues: CASSLSGLTYEQYF. The CDR3 DNA sequence: TGTGCCAGCAGCTTATCGGGCCTAACCTACGAGCAGTACTTC.

The chain is built from TRBV21-1 and TRBJ1-4. TRBV21-1 is listed as a pseudogene. The CDR3 contains 16 residues. The CDR3 protein is CASSKVRFGGGEKLFF. The CDR3 coding sequence is TGTGCCAGCAGCAAAGTTCGGTTTGGTGGAGGTGAAAAACTGTTTTTT.

The rearrangement uses TRBV5-8 and TRBJ2-7; D gene unclear. The germline V gene has CDR1 SGHTS and CDR2 YDEGEE. The CDR3 sequence is 14 residues long. V gave up 5 bases and J gave up 6 bases, with 18 bases separating them. Written as DNA, the CDR3 is TGTGCCAGCAGTCCTCTTAGAGGTCTGTCCGAGCAGTACTTC. This gives the protein CASSPLRGLSEQYF.

Only a few counts were recorded for this clone. CDR3 loop: CASSPGGRDTEAFF. In DNA form, the CDR3 reads TGTGCCAGCTCACCAGGGGGCCGAGACACTGAAGCTTTCTTT. The V call is TRBV18, the J call TRBJ1-1; the D gene is possibly TRBD1 (6 bases). The CDR3 loop spans 14 amino acids. Germline V gene data show CDR1 as KGHSH and CDR2 as LQKENI. Deletions cut 2 bases from V and 3 bases from J, with 10 bases between.

This sequence joins TRBV10-3 and TRBJ2-6; D ambiguous. There are 17 residues in the CDR3. Germline V lookup: CDR1 ENHRY, CDR2 SYGVKD. Trimming took 2 bases from V and 0 from J, leaving 11 bases between them. The CDR3 region has the DNA TGTGCCATCAGTGAGGATTATGGGTTCTCTGGGGCCAACGTCCTGACTTTC. It yields the protein CAISEDYGFSGANVLTF.

The chain employs TRBV5-3 and TRBJ1-2, with D uncertain. TRBV5-3 counts as an open reading frame of uncertain function. CDR3 length: 14 residues. V dropped 4 bases and J dropped 4 bases, with 14 bases sitting between them. For the CDR3, the DNA is TGTGCCAGAAGCCCGGCGCCTCGGGGCTATGGCTACACCTTC. Amino acid sequence: CARSPAPRGYGYTF.

This clone showed up just once. The V and J genes are TRBV4-3 and TRBJ1-4; TRBD1 aligns across 8 bases. Germline CDR1 reads LGHNA; CDR2 reads YSLEER. V shed 2 bases, J shed 7 bases, and the junction held 6 bases outside the gene matches. This CDR3 region has 15 residues. The CDR3 sequence: CASSQNSGGGEKLFF. DNA of the CDR3: TGCGCCAGCAGCCAAAATTCAGGGGGCGGTGAAAAACTGTTTTTT.

The chain recombines TRBV6-1 with TRBJ2-1; the D is unclear. The V and J ends lost 1 base and 6 bases respectively, with 10 bases between them. Germline CDR1 MNHNS, CDR2 SASEGT. CDR3 size: 14 residues. The CDR3 loop is CASSEGWASNEQFF. In DNA form, the CDR3 reads TGTGCCAGCAGTGAAGGGTGGGCTTCCAATGAGCAGTTCTTC.

The chain recombines TRBV5-6 with TRBJ2-2; 9 nucleotides agree with TRBD1. This CDR3 contains 15 residues. Germline V gene lookup returns CDR1 SGHDT and CDR2 YYEEEE. V shed 2 bases and J 7 bases; nucleotides not matched to a gene: 6. The CDR3: CASSFLDRGVGELFF. The CDR3 region has the DNA TGTGCCAGCAGCTTTTTGGACAGGGGCGTCGGGGAGCTGTTTTTT. The full variable domain, its missing parts supplied by reference TRBV5-6 and TRBJ2-2, is DAGVTQSPTHLIKTRGQQVTLRCSPKSGHDTVSWYQQALGQGPQFIFQYYEEEERQRGNFPDRFSGHQFPNYSSELNVNALLLGDSALYLCASSFLDRGVGELFFGEGSRLTVL.

This clone was recorded a few times. This chain uses TRBV10-3 with TRBJ1-2; 7 nucleotides align to TRBD1. Germline V gene sequence: CDR1 ENHRY, CDR2 SYGVKD. CDR3 length equals 13 residues. V shed 6 bases, J shed 2 bases, and the junction held 3 bases outside the gene matches. In DNA form, the CDR3 reads TGTGCCATCAGCCCGGGACAGAACTATGGCTACACCTTC. This sequence encodes CAISPGQNYGYTF.

This clone was recorded once. V gene TRBV19 combines with J gene TRBJ1-5, with 7 bases fitting TRBD1. The V and J ends lost 6 bases and 7 bases, in that order; junction bases with no gene match: 6. This CDR3 has 13 amino acids. Germline values: CDR1 LNHDA, CDR2 SQIVND (reference sequence). CDR3 DNA sequence: TGTGCCAGTAGAGAAGACAGGGCCCAGCCCCAGCATTTT. Translating it yields CASREDRAQPQHF.

The chain combines TRBV7-3 with TRBJ2-5, with a tentative D call TRBD1 (6 bases). V was trimmed by 6 bases and J by 2 bases, leaving 13 bases between them. Looked up from germline, CDR1 is SGHTA and CDR2 is FQGTGA. CDR3 length equals 14 residues. CDR3 residues: CASSQTGTQETQYF. The CDR3 region has the DNA TGTGCCAGCAGTCAAACAGGGACGCAAGAGACCCAGTACTTC.

The chain links TRBV6-5 to TRBJ2-3, with 8 bases aligning to TRBD2. The J segment lost 5 bases and the V segment lost 5 bases, leaving 6 bases of the junction unmatched. The CDR3 loop spans 14 amino acids. The germline CDR1 and CDR2 sequences are MNHEY and SVGAGI. The CDR3 DNA reads as TGTGCCAGCAGTCAGGGACTAGACGGAGATACGCAGTATTTT. Encoded protein: CASSQGLDGDTQYF.

This chain joins TRBV30 and TRBJ1-6; D unclear. V was trimmed by 5 bases and J by 6 bases, leaving 11 bases between them. Per the germline V gene, CDR1 is GTSNPN and CDR2 is SVGIG (reference sequence). This CDR3 comprises 13 residues. CDR3 residues: CAWRRRTNSPLHF. The CDR3 DNA reads TGTGCCTGGCGACGACGGACTAATTCACCCCTCCACTTT.

The chain combines TRBV5-1 with TRBJ1-2, with 8 bases that match TRBD1. The V gene end was trimmed by 4 bases and the J gene end by 2 bases; junction bases not matched to a gene: 4. The CDR3 contains 14 residues. Germline CDR1 reads SGHRS; CDR2 reads YFSETQ. The CDR3 DNA reads as TGCGCCAGCAGCACCAGGACAGGGAACTATGGCTACACCTTC. Protein product: CASSTRTGNYGYTF.